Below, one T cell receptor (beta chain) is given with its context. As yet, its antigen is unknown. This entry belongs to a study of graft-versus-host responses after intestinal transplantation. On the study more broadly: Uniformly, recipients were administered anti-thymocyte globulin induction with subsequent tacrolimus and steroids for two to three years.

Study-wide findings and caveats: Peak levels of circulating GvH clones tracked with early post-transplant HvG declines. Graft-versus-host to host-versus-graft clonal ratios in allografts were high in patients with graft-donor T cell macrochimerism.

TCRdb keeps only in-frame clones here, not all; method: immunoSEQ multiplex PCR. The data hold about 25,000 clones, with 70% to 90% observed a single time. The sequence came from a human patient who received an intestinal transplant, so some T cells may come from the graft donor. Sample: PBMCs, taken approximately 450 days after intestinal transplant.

DNA for the CDR3: TGTGCCAGCAGTGACCTAGCGGGAGGGCCCTACGAGCAGTACTTC. It specifies CASSDLAGGPYEQYF. The chain joins TRBV28 to TRBJ2-7; TRBD2 matches at 12 bases. Germline V CDR1 and CDR2: MDHEN, SYDVKM. The CDR3 extends over 15 amino acids. V shed 5 bases, J shed 2 bases, and the junction held 4 bases outside the gene matches.